The sequence of this T cell receptor (beta chain) was determined in a study of blood T cell repertoires in COVID-19. V lost 1 base and J lost 0, with 9 bases in between. The CDR3 is made up of 16 amino acids. Germline values: CDR1 SGHAT, CDR2 FQNNGV. In the original workflow: Amplification from reference gene primers served as the basis for estimated nucleated cell counts. Data came from immunoSEQ multiplex PCR; TCRdb stores just in-frame clones and leaves some out. V, J and clone size are taken as reported in that table, and D and trimming were inferred from the DNA itself. The sample has 97,000 or so clones, 70% to 85% seen once.

Sequences were obtained from peripheral blood. The chain is built from TRBV11-2 and TRBJ2-2; unclear D gene. This sequence originates from a man in his fifties or sixties with active or convalescent COVID-19. CDR3 amino acids: CASSLGSRSNTGELFF. The CDR3 region has the DNA TGTGCCAGCAGCTTAGGGAGTCGTTCGAACACCGGGGAGCTGTTTTTT.